The clone carrying this TCR beta chain was picked up a small number of times. The data are from a study of T-cell memory formation after mild COVID-19. CDR1 is SGHVS and CDR2 is FQNEAQ in the germline V gene. The V end lost 4 bases, the J end lost 2 bases, and 27 bases lay between the germline ends. CDR3 size: 20 residues. TCRdb recomputed calls from the 5' RACE reads with MiXCR, one row per CDR3 protein. The sample shows approximately 570,000 distinct CDR3 sequences, under 20% of them seen only once. The chain joins TRBV7-8 to TRBJ2-1; perhaps TRBD2 as D (6 bases). The clonotype was recovered from an adult woman who had mild COVID-19 (a few samples of this study predate the infection). Cell type and time point are not known. Sequenced input: PBMCs or a T cell subset sorted from them (not recorded which). The CDR3 sequence is CASSSLVRLGDFLPYNEQFF. CDR3 coding DNA: TGTGCCAGCAGCTCCCTCGTGCGTCTAGGGGACTTCCTCCCCTACAATGAGCAGTTCTTC.